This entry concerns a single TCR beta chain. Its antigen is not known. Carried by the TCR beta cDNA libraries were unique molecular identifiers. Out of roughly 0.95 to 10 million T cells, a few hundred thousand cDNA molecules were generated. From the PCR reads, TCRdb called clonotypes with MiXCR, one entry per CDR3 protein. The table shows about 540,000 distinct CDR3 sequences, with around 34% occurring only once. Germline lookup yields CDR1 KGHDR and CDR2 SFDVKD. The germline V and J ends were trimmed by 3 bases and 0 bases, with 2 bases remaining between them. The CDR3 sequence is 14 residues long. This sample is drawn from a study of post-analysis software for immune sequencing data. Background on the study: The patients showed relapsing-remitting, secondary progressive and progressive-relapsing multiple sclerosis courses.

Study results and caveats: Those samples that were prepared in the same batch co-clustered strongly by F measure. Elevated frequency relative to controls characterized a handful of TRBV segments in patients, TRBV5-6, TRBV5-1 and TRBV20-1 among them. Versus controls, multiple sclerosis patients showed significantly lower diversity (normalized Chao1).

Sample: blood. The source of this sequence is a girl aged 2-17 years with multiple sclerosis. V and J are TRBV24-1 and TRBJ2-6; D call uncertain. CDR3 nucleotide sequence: TGTGCCACCAGTGATGCCTCTGGGGCCAACGTCCTGACTTTC. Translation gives CATSDASGANVLTF.